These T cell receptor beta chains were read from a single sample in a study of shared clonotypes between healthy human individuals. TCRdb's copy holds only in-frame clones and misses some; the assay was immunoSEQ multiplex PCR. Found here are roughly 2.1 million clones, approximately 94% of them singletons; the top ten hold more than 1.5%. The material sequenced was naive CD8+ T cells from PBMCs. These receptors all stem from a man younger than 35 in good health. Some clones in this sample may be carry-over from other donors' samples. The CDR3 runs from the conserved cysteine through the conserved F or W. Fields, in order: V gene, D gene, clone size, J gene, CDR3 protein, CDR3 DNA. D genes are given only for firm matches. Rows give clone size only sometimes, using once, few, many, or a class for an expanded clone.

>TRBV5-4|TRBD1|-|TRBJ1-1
CASSLNANPGQTNTEAFF
TGTGCCAGCAGCCTCAACGCCAACCCGGGACAGACGAACACTGAAGCTTTCTTT
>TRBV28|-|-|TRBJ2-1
CASTLSGASYNEQFF
TGTGCCAGCACCCTGTCAGGGGCCTCCTACAATGAGCAGTTCTTC
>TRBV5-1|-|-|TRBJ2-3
CASSLVVDTQYF
TGCGCCAGCAGCTTGGTAGTAGATACGCAGTATTTT
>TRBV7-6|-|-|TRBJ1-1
CASSPSALLWDTEAFF
TGTGCCAGCAGCCCTTCGGCCCTTCTATGGGACACTGAAGCTTTCTTT
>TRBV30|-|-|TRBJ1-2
CACYRANGYTF
TGTGCCTGTTACAGGGCGAATGGCTACACCTTC
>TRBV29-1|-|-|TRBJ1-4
CSALGSEKLFF
TGCAGCGCCCTTGGCAGTGAAAAACTGTTTTTT
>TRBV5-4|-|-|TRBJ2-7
CASSLPSGPSYEQYF
TGTGCCAGCAGCTTGCCGTCAGGACCCTCCTACGAGCAGTACTTC
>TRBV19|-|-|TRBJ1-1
CASSRTSIPNTEAFF
TGTGCCAGTAGTCGGACTTCTATCCCCAACACTGAAGCTTTCTTT
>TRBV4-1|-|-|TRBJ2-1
CASSQDGSGWETYNEQFF
TGCGCCAGCAGCCAAGATGGGTCTGGTTGGGAGACCTACAATGAGCAGTTCTTC
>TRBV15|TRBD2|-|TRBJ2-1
CATSRTSGSIANEQFF
TGTGCCACCAGCAGAACAAGCGGGAGTATTGCGAATGAGCAGTTCTTC
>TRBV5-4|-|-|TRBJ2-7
CASSWGKGYEQYF
TGTGCCAGCAGCTGGGGAAAGGGCTACGAGCAGTACTTC
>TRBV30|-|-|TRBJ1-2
CAWSVLARAGNGYTF
TGTGCCTGGAGTGTACTAGCCCGGGCAGGGAATGGCTACACCTTC
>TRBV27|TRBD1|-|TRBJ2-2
CAILPPRDRRSPNTGELFF
TGTGCCATTTTACCTCCCCGGGACAGGCGCTCCCCGAACACCGGGGAGCTGTTTTTT
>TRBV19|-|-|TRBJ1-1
CASTPRGTLGTEAFF
TGTGCCAGTACCCCTCGAGGGACGCTGGGGACTGAAGCTTTCTTT
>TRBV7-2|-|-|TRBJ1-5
CASSYTGRNQPQHF
TGTGCCAGCAGCTATACGGGAAGGAATCAGCCCCAGCATTTT
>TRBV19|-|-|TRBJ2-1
CASSAGGPSSYNEQFF
TGTGCCAGTAGTGCTGGGGGCCCCAGCTCCTACAATGAGCAGTTCTTC
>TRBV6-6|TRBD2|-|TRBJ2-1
CASSYTGLAGNEQFF
TGTGCCAGCAGTTATACGGGACTAGCCGGCAATGAGCAGTTCTTC
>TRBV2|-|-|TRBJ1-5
CAGSWGGLQPQHF
TGTGCCGGGTCCTGGGGGGGCCTCCAGCCCCAGCATTTT
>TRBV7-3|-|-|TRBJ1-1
CASSLGMNTEAFF
TGTGCCAGCAGCTTGGGAATGAACACTGAAGCTTTCTTT
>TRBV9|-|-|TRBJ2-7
CASSVAPTPSYEQYF
TGTGCCAGCAGCGTAGCCCCGACCCCCTCCTACGAGCAGTACTTC
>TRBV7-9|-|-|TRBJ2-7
CASSPRLTTAYEQYF
TGTGCCAGCAGCCCCCGACTAACAACGGCCTACGAGCAGTACTTC
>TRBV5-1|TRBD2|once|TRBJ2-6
CASSLALRGAPGANVLTF
TGCGCCAGCAGCTTGGCCCTGCGGGGGGCCCCTGGAGCCAACGTCCTGACTTTC
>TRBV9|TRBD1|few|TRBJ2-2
CASSNRNRGTGELFF
TGTGCCAGCAGCAACCGGAACAGGGGCACCGGGGAGCTGTTTTTT
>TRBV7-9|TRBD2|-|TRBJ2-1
CASSSRLAGGPEQFF
TGTGCCAGCAGCTCCAGACTAGCGGGAGGGCCTGAGCAGTTCTTC